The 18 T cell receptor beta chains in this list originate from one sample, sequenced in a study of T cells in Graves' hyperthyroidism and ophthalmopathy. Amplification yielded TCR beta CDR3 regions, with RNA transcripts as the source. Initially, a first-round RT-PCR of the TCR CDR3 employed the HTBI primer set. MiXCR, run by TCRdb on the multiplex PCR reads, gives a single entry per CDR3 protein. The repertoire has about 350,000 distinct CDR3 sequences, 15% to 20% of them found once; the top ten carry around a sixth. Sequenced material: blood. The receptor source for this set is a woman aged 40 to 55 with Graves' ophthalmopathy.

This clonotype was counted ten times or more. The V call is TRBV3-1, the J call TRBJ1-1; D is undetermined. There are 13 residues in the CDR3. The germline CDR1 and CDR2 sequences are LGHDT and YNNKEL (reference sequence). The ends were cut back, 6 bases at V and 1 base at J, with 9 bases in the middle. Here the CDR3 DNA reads TGTGCCAGCAGACATACAGAGAACACTGAAGCTTTCTTT. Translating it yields CASRHTENTEAFF.

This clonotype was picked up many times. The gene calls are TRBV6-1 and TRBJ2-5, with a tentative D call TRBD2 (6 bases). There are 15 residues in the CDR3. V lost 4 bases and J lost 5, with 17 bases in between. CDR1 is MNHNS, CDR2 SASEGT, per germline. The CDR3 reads CASSAGTWGLETQYF. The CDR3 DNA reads TGTGCCAGCAGTGCCGGGACTTGGGGGTTGGAGACCCAGTACTTC.

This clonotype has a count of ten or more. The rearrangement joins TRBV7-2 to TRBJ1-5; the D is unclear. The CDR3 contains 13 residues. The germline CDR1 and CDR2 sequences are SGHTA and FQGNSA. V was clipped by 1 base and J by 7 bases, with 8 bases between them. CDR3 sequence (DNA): TGTGCCAGCAGCTTAGGGGCCAGACAGCCCCAGCATTTT. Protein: CASSLGARQPQHF.

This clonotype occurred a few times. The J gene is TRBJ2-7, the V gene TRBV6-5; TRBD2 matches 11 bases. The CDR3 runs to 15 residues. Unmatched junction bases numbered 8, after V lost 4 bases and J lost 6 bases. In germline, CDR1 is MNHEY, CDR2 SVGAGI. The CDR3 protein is CASSSRTSGYTEQYF. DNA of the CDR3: TGTGCCAGCAGTTCCCGGACTAGCGGGTACACCGAGCAGTACTTC.

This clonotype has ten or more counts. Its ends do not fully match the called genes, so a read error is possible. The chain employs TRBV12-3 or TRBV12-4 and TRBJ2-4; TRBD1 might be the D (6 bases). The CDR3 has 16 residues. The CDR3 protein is CASGFRGLLAKNIQYF. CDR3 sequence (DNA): TGTGCCAGCGGTTTCAGGGGCTTATTAGCCAAAAACATTCAGTACTTC.

The CDR3 DNA reads TGTGCCAGCAGCGTAGGGGAGGCGAGCTATGGCTACACCTTC. The encoded protein is CASSVGEASYGYTF. This sequence joins TRBV9 and TRBJ1-2; D remains unclear. Trimming took off 0 bases at V and 4 bases at J, with 10 bases between the two ends. Germline V gene data show CDR1 as SGDLS and CDR2 as YYNGEE. The CDR3 is made up of 14 amino acids.

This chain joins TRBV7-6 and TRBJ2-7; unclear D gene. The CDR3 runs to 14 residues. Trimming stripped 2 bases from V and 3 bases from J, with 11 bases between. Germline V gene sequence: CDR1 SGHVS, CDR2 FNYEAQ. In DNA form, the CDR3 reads TGTGCCAGCAGCTTAACTCGCTTTGACTACGAGCAGTACTTC. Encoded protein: CASSLTRFDYEQYF.

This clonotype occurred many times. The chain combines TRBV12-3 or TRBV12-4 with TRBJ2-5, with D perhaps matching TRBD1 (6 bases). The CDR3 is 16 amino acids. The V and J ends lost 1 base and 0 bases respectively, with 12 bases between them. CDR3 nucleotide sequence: TGTGCCAGCAGTTTAGTCCGTGGACAGCACCAAGAGACCCAGTACTTC. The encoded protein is CASSLVRGQHQETQYF.

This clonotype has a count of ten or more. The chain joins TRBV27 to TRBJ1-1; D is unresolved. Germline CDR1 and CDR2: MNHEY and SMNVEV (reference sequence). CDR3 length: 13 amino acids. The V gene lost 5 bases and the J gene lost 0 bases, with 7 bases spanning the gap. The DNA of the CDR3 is TGTGCCAGCAGTCGAACCATGAACACTGAAGCTTTCTTT. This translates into CASSRTMNTEAFF.

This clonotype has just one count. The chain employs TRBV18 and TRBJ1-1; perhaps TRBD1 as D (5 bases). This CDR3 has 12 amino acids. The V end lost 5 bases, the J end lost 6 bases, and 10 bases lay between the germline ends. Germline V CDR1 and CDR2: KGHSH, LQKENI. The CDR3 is CASSIDSAEAFF. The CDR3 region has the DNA TGTGCCAGCTCAATCGACAGTGCTGAAGCTTTCTTT.

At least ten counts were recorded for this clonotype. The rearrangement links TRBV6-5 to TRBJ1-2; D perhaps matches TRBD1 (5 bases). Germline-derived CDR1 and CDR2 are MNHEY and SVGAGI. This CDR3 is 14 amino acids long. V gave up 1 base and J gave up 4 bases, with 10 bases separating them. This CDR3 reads CASSYLGTSYGYTF. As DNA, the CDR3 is TGTGCCAGCAGTTACTTGGGGACGTCCTATGGCTACACCTTC.

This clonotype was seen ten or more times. The CDR3 nucleotides are TGTGCCAGCAGTTGGGGGACAGGGGGCGCGAAACAGCCCCAGCATTTT. It is translated as CASSWGTGGAKQPQHF. V usage is TRBV28 and J usage is TRBJ1-5; 12 positions agree with TRBD1. The ends lost 4 bases at V and 7 bases at J; junction bases unmatched: 8. This CDR3 is built from 16 residues. From germline, CDR1 is MDHEN and CDR2 SYDVKM.

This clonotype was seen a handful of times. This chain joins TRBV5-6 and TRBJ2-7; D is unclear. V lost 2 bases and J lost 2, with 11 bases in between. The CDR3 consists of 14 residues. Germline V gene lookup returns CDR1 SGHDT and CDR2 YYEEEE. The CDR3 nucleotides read TGTGCCAGCAGCTTTAGCCCGAATCCCTACGAGCAGTACTTC. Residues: CASSFSPNPYEQYF.

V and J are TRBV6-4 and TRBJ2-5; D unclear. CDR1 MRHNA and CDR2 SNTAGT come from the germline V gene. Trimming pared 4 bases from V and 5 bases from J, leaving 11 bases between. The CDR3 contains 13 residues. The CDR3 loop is CASSGPQSETQYF. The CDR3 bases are TGTGCCAGCAGTGGCCCCCAGAGCGAGACCCAGTACTTC.

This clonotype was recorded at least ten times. The CDR3 DNA reads TGCAGTGCTAGAGGACTAGCGGGACAGGTTAGAGAGACCCAGTACTTC. This codes for CSARGLAGQVRETQYF. The rearrangement joins TRBV20-1 to TRBJ2-5, with TRBD2 matching 11 bases. J lost 4 bases, V lost 1 base, and 8 bases had no gene match. CDR1 is DFQATT and CDR2 is SNEGSKA in the germline V gene (reference sequence). The CDR3 covers 16 residues.

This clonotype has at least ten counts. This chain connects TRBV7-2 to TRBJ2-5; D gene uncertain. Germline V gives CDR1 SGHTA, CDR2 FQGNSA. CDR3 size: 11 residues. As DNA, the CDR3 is TGTGCTAACGTGAATCGAGAGACCCAGTACTTC. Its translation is CANVNRETQYF.

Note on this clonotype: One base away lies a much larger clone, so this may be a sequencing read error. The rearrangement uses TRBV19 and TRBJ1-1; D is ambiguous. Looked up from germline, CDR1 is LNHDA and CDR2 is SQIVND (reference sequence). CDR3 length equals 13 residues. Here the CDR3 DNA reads TGTGCCATTAGTATAAAGGATAACACTGAAGCTTTCTTT. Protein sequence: CAISIKDNTEAFF. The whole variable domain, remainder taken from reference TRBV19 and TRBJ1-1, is DGGITQSPKYLFRKEGQNVTLSCEQNLNHDAMYWYRQDPGQGLRLIYYSQIVNDFQKGDIAEGYSVSREKKESFPLTVTSAQKNPTAFYLCAISIKDNTEAFFGQGTRLTVV.

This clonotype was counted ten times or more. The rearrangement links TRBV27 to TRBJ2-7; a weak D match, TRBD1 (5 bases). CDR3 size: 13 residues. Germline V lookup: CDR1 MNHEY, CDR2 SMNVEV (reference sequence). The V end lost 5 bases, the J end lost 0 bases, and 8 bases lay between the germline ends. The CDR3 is CASSVTASYEQYF. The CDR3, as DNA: TGTGCCAGCAGTGTGACAGCCTCCTACGAGCAGTACTTC.